The sequence of this T cell receptor beta chain was determined in a study of blood T cell repertoires in COVID-19. Study-level information: Sites in the United States, Italy and Spain provided acute and convalescent COVID-19 samples.

This clone was detected a few times. CDR3 size: 15 residues. V lost 1 base, J lost 1 base, and 10 bases lay in between. Germline V gene sequence: CDR1 SGHNT, CDR2 YENEEA. Using immunoSEQ multiplex PCR, the repertoire was profiled, and TCRdb retains in-frame clones only, with some absent. The data contain 200,000 to 250,000 clones, approximately 80% of them singletons. This receptor was identified in a man in his 60s who had recovered from COVID-19. The rearrangement links TRBV11-3 to TRBJ1-1, with D perhaps matching TRBD1 (5 bases). The source material was PBMCs or T cells enriched from blood (not recorded which). The CDR3 sequence is CASSLGPGENTEAFF. In DNA, the CDR3 is TGTGCCAGCAGCTTAGGGCCGGGGGAGAACACTGAAGCTTTCTTT.